The clone carrying this T cell receptor beta chain has just a few counts. Its antigen is unknown. The data originate from a study of cytomegalovirus exposure and HLA in healthy donors. Overall study: Sequencing of 150 million to 200 million T cells in an earlier analysis found more than 100 million unique TCR beta sequences.

It was with 60 Vbeta and 13 Jbeta primers that the PCR ran. Using immunoSEQ multiplex PCR, the repertoire was profiled, and TCRdb retains in-frame clones only, with some absent. The data contain about 75,000 clones, 84% of them seen just once; the ten biggest clones take up approximately 20%. V was pared by 0 bases and J by 0 bases, with 4 bases between. This CDR3 has 15 residues. From germline, CDR1 is SGHRS and CDR2 YFSETQ. Findings and caveats of the study: More clonal expansion characterized HLA-associated TCR beta chains than equally common others in a later analysis.

The V call is TRBV5-1, the J call TRBJ2-6; D unresolved. The clonotype was recovered from a man in his 70s in good health and CMV-seropositive. Sequencing used PBMCs. This CDR3 reads CASSLEASGANVLTF. For the CDR3, the DNA is TGCGCCAGCAGCTTGGAAGCCTCTGGGGCCAACGTCCTGACTTTC.